Each of the 21 T cell receptor beta chains below was sequenced from the same sample in a study of regulatory T cells in long-lasting Graves disease. The time point was: newly diagnosed GD, antithyroid drugs for less than 3 months. Extracted RNA from PBMCs served as the source of the TCR library. Combining iRepertoire HTBI primers with Arm-PCR of CDR3 regions, the authors built TCR beta libraries. TCRdb reprocessed the multiplex PCR reads via MiXCR and lists one record per CDR3 protein. Of some 240,000 distinct CDR3 sequences listed, roughly 19% were seen once; the top ten hold about 10%. Separately, the same data were catalogued under a study of T cells in Graves' hyperthyroidism and ophthalmopathy.

The source was peripheral blood mononuclear cells (PBMCs), collected at new diagnosis, from a patient treated with antithyroid drugs. All receptors derive from a woman under 40 with Graves disease.

This clonotype was detected many times. The J gene is TRBJ2-6, the V gene TRBV2, with 9 bases aligning to TRBD1. With 7 bases clipped from V and 2 bases from J, the junction kept 6 bases outside the gene matches. The CDR3 totals 16 residues. Germline assignment: CDR1 SNHLY and CDR2 FYNNEI. In DNA, the CDR3 is TGTGCCAGCACCCCACAGGGGGCCGCTGGGGCCAACGTCCTGACTTTC. Its translation is CASTPQGAAGANVLTF.

This clonotype was counted once. The chain combines TRBV30 with TRBJ1-2; 9 nucleotides agree with TRBD1. The ends lost 2 bases at V and 5 bases at J; junction bases unmatched: 6. Germline V gives CDR1 GTSNPN, CDR2 SVGIG (reference sequence). The CDR3 is made up of 14 amino acids. The CDR3 DNA is TGTGCCTGGAGTCCGGGGACAGGGTCGTATGGCTACACCTTC. Its protein product is CAWSPGTGSYGYTF.

At least ten counts were recorded for this clonotype. The J gene is TRBJ2-7, the V gene TRBV6-2 or TRBV6-3, with no clear D. CDR1 is MNHEY, CDR2 SVGEGT, per germline. V lost 0 bases and J lost 2, with 5 bases in between. There are 13 residues in the CDR3. CDR3 protein: CASSYSRPYEQYF. The DNA of the CDR3 is TGTGCCAGCAGTTACTCGAGGCCCTACGAGCAGTACTTC.

The table lists this clonotype with a few counts. The V call is TRBV28, the J call TRBJ2-7; 12 nucleotides match TRBD2. The CDR3 is 14 residues long. Per germline, CDR1 MDHEN and CDR2 SYDVKM. The V gene end was trimmed by 5 bases and the J gene end by 7 bases; junction bases not matched to a gene: 6. CDR3 sequence reads: CASSQPGTSGEQYF. The CDR3 nucleotides are TGTGCCAGCAGTCAGCCCGGGACTAGCGGGGAGCAGTACTTC.

As to this clonotype: At one end the junction does not follow the germline gene, possibly because of a read error. The chain couples TRBV7-6 to TRBJ2-6; perhaps D is TRBD1 or TRBD2 (5 bases each). The CDR3 covers 18 residues. Germline CDR1 reads SGHVS; CDR2 reads FNYEAQ. The CDR3 bases are TGTGCCAGCAGACTCCACAGTGGGGACGGGTCTGGGGCCAACGTCGTGACTTTC. It specifies CASRLHSGDGSGANVVTF.

This clonotype was detected many times. The CDR3 reads CASALAGVQGTDTQYF. CDR3 DNA sequence: TGTGCCAGCGCCCTAGCGGGGGTCCAAGGCACAGATACGCAGTATTTT. The rearrangement uses TRBV28 and TRBJ2-3, with TRBD2 identical over 10 bases. The CDR3 runs to 16 residues. The V gene's germline CDR1 is MDHEN and CDR2 SYDVKM. The V gene end was trimmed by 8 bases and the J gene end by 1 base; junction bases not matched to a gene: 9.

This clonotype was counted many times. The genes are TRBV12-5 and TRBJ2-5, with D possibly matching TRBD2 (6 bases). The CDR3 runs 14 residues. The germline gives CDR1 LGHNT, CDR2 FRNRAP. Trimming took 9 bases from V and 1 from J, leaving 15 bases between them. The CDR3 is CARPPRDSQETQYF. Written as DNA, the CDR3 is TGTGCTAGGCCTCCCCGGGACTCCCAAGAGACCCAGTACTTC.

The sample holds many counts of this clonotype. This chain uses TRBV28 with TRBJ1-3, with TRBD1 matching over 7 bases. CDR1 and CDR2 from the germline V gene are MDHEN and SYDVKM. Trimming removed 3 bases from V and 0 bases from J; junction bases left unmatched: 8. This CDR3 has 17 amino acids. CDR3 sequence: CASSFGTAKNSGNTIYF. The CDR3 DNA reads TGTGCCAGCAGTTTTGGGACAGCGAAGAACTCTGGAAACACCATATATTTT.

V usage is TRBV7-2 and J usage is TRBJ2-7; 12 nucleotides align to TRBD1. The CDR3 consists of 16 residues. J gave up 0 bases and V 6 bases, and 6 bases lay outside the gene matches. Germline loops: CDR1 SGHTA, CDR2 FQGNSA. CDR3 nucleotides: TGTGCCAGCAGTTCCCCGGGACAGGGGGCCTCCTACGAGCAGTACTTC. Its protein product is CASSSPGQGASYEQYF. The full variable domain, completed using reference TRBV7-2 and TRBJ2-7, is GAGVSQSPSNKVTEKGKDVELRCDPISGHTALYWYRQSLGQGLEFLIYFQGNSAPDKSGLPSDRFSAERTGGSVSTLTIQRTQQEDSAVYLCASSSPGQGASYEQYFGPGTRLTVT.

A few counts support this clonotype. J is TRBJ2-5 and V is TRBV10-3, with TRBD1 as a possible D gene (5 bases). There are 14 residues in the CDR3. Germline-derived CDR1 and CDR2 are ENHRY and SYGVKD. V lost 8 bases, J lost 4 bases, and 17 bases lay in between. The CDR3 nucleotides are TGTGCCATCGGTGGCAGGGCTATTCGAGAGACCCAGTACTTC. This codes for CAIGGRAIRETQYF.

About this clonotype: A far larger clone is one nucleotide away, so this likely arose from a read error. CDR3 DNA: TGTACCAGCAGCTTTTCCCGGGAGGCGTACCAAGAGACCCAGTACTTC. Protein product: CTSSFSREAYQETQYF. The chain joins TRBV5-8 to TRBJ2-5; 7 nucleotides match TRBD2. The CDR3 spans 16 residues. Per germline, CDR1 SGHTS and CDR2 YDEGEE.

J is TRBJ2-3 and V is TRBV7-2, with D possibly being TRBD1 (6 bases). The CDR3 runs 15 residues. CDR1 is SGHTA and CDR2 is FQGNSA in the germline V gene. Trimming pared 5 bases from V and 4 bases from J, leaving 16 bases between. CDR3 amino acids: CASSPPWGRADTQYF. For the CDR3, the DNA is TGTGCCAGCAGCCCCCCCTGGGGGCGGGCAGATACGCAGTATTTT.

This clonotype was seen repeatedly, ten times or more. The chain carries TRBV11-2 and TRBJ2-2, with D possibly being TRBD2 (5 bases). Trimming cost V 2 bases and J 6 bases, with 7 bases left between them. This CDR3 comprises 13 residues. CDR1 SGHAT and CDR2 FQNNGV come from the germline V gene. The CDR3, as DNA: TGTGCCAGCAGCTTAAGCGGCCCCGGGGAGCTGTTTTTT. Its protein is CASSLSGPGELFF.

Ten or more counts support this clonotype. This chain's CDR3 is CSASSGRGNTIYF. DNA for the CDR3: TGCAGTGCTAGCTCGGGCAGGGGAAACACCATATATTTT. V and J are TRBV20-1 and TRBJ1-3, with no clear D. V dropped 3 bases and J dropped 4 bases, with 10 bases sitting between them. Germline-derived CDR1 and CDR2 are DFQATT and SNEGSKA (reference sequence). The CDR3 is 13 residues long.

This clonotype was seen many times. The V and J genes are TRBV19 and TRBJ2-4, with 8 bases lining up with TRBD1. This CDR3 region has 14 residues. Germline lookup yields CDR1 LNHDA and CDR2 SQIVND (reference sequence). V lost 5 bases and J lost 9; bases outside the gene matches: 9. CDR3 sequence: CASSPWTGQGIQYF. Written as DNA, the CDR3 is TGTGCCAGTAGTCCATGGACAGGGCAGGGCATTCAGTACTTC.

This clonotype was counted ten times or more. At one of its ends the junction is not consistent with the germline gene, which may arise from a read error. V and J are TRBV10-3 and TRBJ2-7; 7 nucleotides line up with TRBD1. CDR3 size: 16 residues. Germline CDR1 and CDR2: ENHRY and SYGVKD. The CDR3 loop is CAISDPGQASSCEQYF. The CDR3 region has the DNA TGTGCCATCAGTGACCCCGGACAGGCTAGCTCCTGCGAGCAGTACTTC.

The sample holds many counts of this clonotype. The V call is TRBV6-5, the J call TRBJ1-2; D may be TRBD1 (5 bases). The CDR3 is 14 amino acids. Germline CDR1 MNHEY, CDR2 SVGAGI. The germline V and J ends were trimmed by 4 bases and 0 bases, with 9 bases remaining between them. The CDR3 is CASSWGRPNYGYTF. CDR3 sequence (DNA): TGTGCCAGCAGTTGGGGACGGCCTAACTATGGCTACACCTTC.

This clonotype was picked up many times. V is TRBV12-3 or TRBV12-4 and J is TRBJ2-5; the D gene is possibly TRBD1 (5 bases). This CDR3 comprises 13 residues. Trimming took 8 bases from V and 0 from J, leaving 10 bases between them. The CDR3 region is CASQGVDQETQYF. Written as DNA, the CDR3 is TGTGCCAGCCAGGGCGTCGACCAAGAGACCCAGTACTTC.

This clonotype was seen repeatedly, ten times or more. The chain employs TRBV10-2 and TRBJ2-7; D may be TRBD1 (5 bases). Per the germline V gene, CDR1 is WSHSY and CDR2 is SAAADI. This CDR3 region has 13 residues. V lost 8 bases and J 2 bases, leaving 13 bases between the germline ends. CDR3 protein: CASRQTETYEQYF. The CDR3 coding sequence is TGCGCCAGCCGACAGACAGAGACCTACGAGCAGTACTTC.

This clonotype was seen repeatedly, ten times or more. V is TRBV5-8 and J is TRBJ1-1, with unresolved D. Germline V gives CDR1 SGHTS, CDR2 YDEGEE. The CDR3 is 15 amino acids. The germline V and J ends were trimmed by 4 bases and 2 bases, with 15 bases remaining between them. CDR3 sequence reads: CASSPALQLNTEAFF. The CDR3 bases are TGTGCCAGCAGCCCGGCCCTACAGCTCAACACTGAAGCTTTCTTT. Supplemented by reference TRBV5-8 and TRBJ1-1, the full variable domain reads EAGVTQSPTHLIKTRGQQATLRCSPISGHTSVYWYQQALGLGLQFLLWYDEGEERNRGNFPPRFSGRQFPNYSSELNVNALELEDSALYLCASSPALQLNTEAFFGQGTRLTVV.

Details on this clonotype: Just one base apart from a much larger clone, this may be a read error. The V call is TRBV6-2 or TRBV6-3, the J call TRBJ2-2, with 8 bases that match TRBD2. Germline-derived CDR1 and CDR2 are MNHEY and SVGEGT. V shed 8 bases and J 0 bases; nucleotides not matched to a gene: 11. The CDR3 has 17 amino acids. This CDR3 reads CASGITRAGANTGELFF. The CDR3 nucleotides are TGTGCCAGCGGCATAACGCGAGCGGGGGCGAACACCGGGGAGCTGTTTTTT.